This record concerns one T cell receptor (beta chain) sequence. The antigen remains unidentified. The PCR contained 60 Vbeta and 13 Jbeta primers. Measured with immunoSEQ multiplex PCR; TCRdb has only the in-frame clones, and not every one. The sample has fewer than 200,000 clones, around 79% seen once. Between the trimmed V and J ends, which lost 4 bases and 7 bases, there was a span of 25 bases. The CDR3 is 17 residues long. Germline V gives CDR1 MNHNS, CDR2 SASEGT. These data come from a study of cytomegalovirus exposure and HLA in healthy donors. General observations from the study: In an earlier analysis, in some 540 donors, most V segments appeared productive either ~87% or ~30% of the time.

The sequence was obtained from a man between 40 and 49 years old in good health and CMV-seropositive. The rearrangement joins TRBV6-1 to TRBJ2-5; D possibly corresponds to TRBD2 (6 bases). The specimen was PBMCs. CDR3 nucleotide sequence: TGTGCCAGCAGTGGGAAGCAGGGACTCTCGTTTTGGGGGACCCAGTACTTC. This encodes CASSGKQGLSFWGTQYF.